The 19 T cell receptor beta chains below come from one sample, sequenced in a study of blood T cells in healthy people across ages. Alongside a J-beta primer mix, a sample-barcoded 5' primer served in a second PCR lasting about 7 to 12 cycles. TCRdb called the 5' RACE reads again in MiXCR, with one record for every CDR3 protein. The sample has roughly 500,000 distinct CDR3 sequences, approximately 25% seen once. Sequencing was performed on blood. These receptors all stem from a woman aged 65 to 85 in good health.

The chain has TRBV12-3 or TRBV12-4 and TRBJ1-1; D unclear. The CDR3 length is 13 residues. V shed 6 bases and J shed 4 bases, with 12 bases lying between them. The CDR3 nucleotides read TGTGCCAGCAGAACGACTGAGGTCACTGAAGCTTTCTTT. Translated, it gives CASRTTEVTEAFF.

The sample holds many counts of this clonotype. The genes are TRBV6-2 or TRBV6-3 and TRBJ2-6; TRBD2 is a possible D gene (6 bases). The V gene lost 5 bases and the J gene lost 3 bases, with 11 bases spanning the gap. This CDR3 is 15 amino acids long. Germline V CDR1 and CDR2: MNHEY, SVGEGT. The CDR3 DNA sequence: TGTGCCAGCAGTAAGACTAGTTATGGGGCCAACGTCCTGACTTTC. This gives the protein CASSKTSYGANVLTF.

In its sample, this clonotype was seen a few times. An end of the junction differs from the germline gene, which may be a read error. This sequence joins TRBV4-3 and TRBJ2-3; 11 positions match TRBD2. The germline gives CDR1 LGHNA, CDR2 YSLEER. The CDR3 length is 15 residues. CDR3 protein: CASGQETSGGYTQYF. CDR3 DNA sequence: TGCGCCAGCGGCCAAGAAACTAGCGGGGGATATACGCAGTATTTT.

This clonotype was counted only a few times. V and J are TRBV6-5 and TRBJ1-4, with TRBD1 identical over 9 bases. Germline assignment: CDR1 MNHEY and CDR2 SVGAGI. The V segment lost 8 bases and the J segment 14 bases; nucleotides outside the gene matches: 15. The CDR3 is 14 amino acids. The CDR3 protein is CASRTGGYRGVLFF. In DNA, the CDR3 is TGTGCCAGCCGCACAGGGGGCTATCGAGGGGTGCTGTTTTTT.

The chain uses TRBV12-3 or TRBV12-4 and TRBJ2-3, with 10 bases aligning to TRBD2. The V segment lost 3 bases and the J segment 0 bases; nucleotides outside the gene matches: 3. The CDR3 is 16 residues long. Here the CDR3 reads CASSFLAGASTDTQYF. The DNA of the CDR3 is TGTGCCAGCAGTTTCCTAGCGGGGGCCAGCACAGATACGCAGTATTTT.

The table lists this clonotype with a few counts. The V and J genes are TRBV27 and TRBJ2-1, with D possibly called TRBD1 or TRBD2 (6 bases each). Trimming left V 4 bases short and J 6 bases short, with 16 bases between. The CDR3 loop spans 15 amino acids. From germline, CDR1 is MNHEY and CDR2 SMNVEV (reference sequence). The CDR3 DNA sequence: TGTGCCAGCAGTTCCCCCGGGGGCAGATCCAATGAGCAGTTCTTC. This codes for CASSSPGGRSNEQFF.

This chain uses TRBV7-2 with TRBJ1-2, with D possibly matching TRBD1 (5 bases). CDR3 length equals 14 residues. V lost 6 bases, J lost 11 bases, and 22 bases lay in between. CDR1 is SGHTA and CDR2 is FQGNSA in the germline V gene. The CDR3 DNA follows: TGTGCCAGCAGGTTGGGGGACTATTCCTCGGGGTACACCTTC. Encoded protein: CASRLGDYSSGYTF. Using reference TRBV7-2 and TRBJ1-2 for the parts outside the CDR3, the full variable domain is GAGVSQSPSNKVTEKGKDVELRCDPISGHTALYWYRQSLGQGLEFLIYFQGNSAPDKSGLPSDRFSAERTGGSVSTLTIQRTQQEDSAVYLCASRLGDYSSGYTFGSGTRLTVV.

This chain joins TRBV7-2 and TRBJ1-3; D is undetermined. The CDR3 loop spans 16 amino acids. Germline V gene lookup returns CDR1 SGHTA and CDR2 FQGNSA. V dropped 4 bases and J dropped 0 bases, with 13 bases sitting between them. CDR3 region: CASSSNLFSSGNTIYF. The CDR3 nucleotides read TGTGCCAGCAGCTCCAACCTGTTCAGCTCTGGAAACACCATATATTTT.

The table lists this clonotype with a few counts. Here the CDR3 reads CSARLGPGLANEQFF. The CDR3 region has the DNA TGCAGTGCTAGACTTGGCCCGGGACTCGCCAATGAGCAGTTCTTC. The gene calls are TRBV20-1 and TRBJ2-1, with D maybe TRBD2 (6 bases). V lost 2 bases and J 6 bases, leaving 17 bases between the germline ends. Germline V lookup: CDR1 DFQATT, CDR2 SNEGSKA (reference sequence). The CDR3 has 15 amino acids.

This clonotype has only a few counts. V is TRBV28 and J is TRBJ1-1; the D is unclear. The V gene's germline CDR1 is MDHEN and CDR2 SYDVKM. Trimming left V 2 bases short and J 2 bases short, with 12 bases between. This CDR3 spans 15 amino acids. CDR3 nucleotides: TGTGCCAGCAGTTTAGGACGAGCGGGAAACACTGAAGCTTTCTTT. It yields the protein CASSLGRAGNTEAFF.

The table lists this clonotype with a few counts. The chain recombines TRBV9 with TRBJ1-4; D possibly corresponds to TRBD1 (6 bases). Germline loops: CDR1 SGDLS, CDR2 YYNGEE. The CDR3 contains 15 residues. V lost 0 bases to trimming and J lost 4 bases, with 10 bases between them. CDR3 region: CASSVAGAHNEKLFF. CDR3 DNA: TGTGCCAGCAGCGTAGCGGGGGCGCATAATGAAAAACTGTTTTTT.

The chain uses TRBV3-1 and TRBJ1-1; D uncertain. Germline values: CDR1 LGHDT, CDR2 YNNKEL (reference sequence). Deletions cut 0 bases from V and 5 bases from J, with 7 bases between. There are 13 residues in the CDR3. CDR3 region: CASSQDYVTEAFF. The CDR3 DNA is TGTGCCAGCAGCCAAGATTATGTAACTGAAGCTTTCTTT.

V gene TRBV5-1 combines with J gene TRBJ2-3; D might be TRBD1 or TRBD2, each matching 5 bases. This CDR3 comprises 14 residues. CDR1 SGHRS and CDR2 YFSETQ come from the germline V gene. The V end lost 2 bases, the J end lost 2 bases, and 9 bases lay between the germline ends. CDR3 sequence: CASSLSGHTDTQYF. The CDR3 DNA reads as TGCGCCAGCAGCTTAAGCGGACACACAGATACGCAGTATTTT.

This clonotype appeared a few times. J is TRBJ1-3 and V is TRBV20-1; D possibly corresponds to TRBD1 (6 bases). Looked up from germline, CDR1 is DFQATT and CDR2 is SNEGSKA (reference sequence). Trimming removed 2 bases from V and 4 bases from J, with 18 bases in between. The CDR3 loop spans 16 amino acids. CDR3 nucleotide sequence: TGCAGTGCTAGATTACAGGGCCATCCTTCCGGAAACACCATATATTTT. Protein product: CSARLQGHPSGNTIYF.

J is TRBJ1-2 and V is TRBV7-8; D gene unclear. Germline V gives CDR1 SGHVS, CDR2 FQNEAQ. The length of the CDR3 is 12 residues. Trimming left V 5 bases short and J 4 bases short, with 8 bases between. CDR3 sequence: CASSPSSYGYTF. The CDR3 coding sequence is TGTGCCAGCAGCCCGTCGAGCTATGGCTACACCTTC.

The chain is built from TRBV12-3 or TRBV12-4 and TRBJ2-7; perhaps TRBD1 as D (5 bases). The CDR3 consists of 12 residues. The V gene lost 6 bases and the J gene lost 6 bases, with 12 bases spanning the gap. The CDR3 is CASSPGASEQYF. CDR3 nucleotide sequence: TGTGCCAGCAGCCCTGGGGCCAGCGAGCAGTACTTC.

The chain is built from TRBV7-2 and TRBJ2-1; 13 bases match TRBD2. CDR1 is SGHTA, CDR2 FQGNSA, per germline. CDR3 length: 16 amino acids. Trimming at V came to 5 bases and at J to 4 bases, leaving 5 bases not matched to a gene. CDR3 in amino acids: CASSVEGLAGYNEQFF. The CDR3, as DNA: TGTGCCAGCAGCGTAGAGGGACTAGCGGGATACAATGAGCAGTTCTTC.

The genes are TRBV7-9 and TRBJ1-2, with D maybe TRBD1 (6 bases). The V end lost 0 bases, the J end lost 4 bases, and 9 bases lay between the germline ends. This CDR3 spans 14 amino acids. From germline, CDR1 is SEHNR and CDR2 FQNEAQ (reference sequence). In DNA form, the CDR3 reads TGTGCCAGCAGCTTAGCCCGGGACATCTATGGCTACACCTTC. Amino acids: CASSLARDIYGYTF.

This clonotype showed up many times. The chain links TRBV12-3 or TRBV12-4 to TRBJ1-1; D not resolved. V lost 10 bases, J lost 1 base, and 10 bases lay in between. The CDR3 consists of 12 residues. The CDR3 DNA is TGTGCCATATCCACGGCGAACACTGAAGCTTTCTTT. Its protein is CAISTANTEAFF.